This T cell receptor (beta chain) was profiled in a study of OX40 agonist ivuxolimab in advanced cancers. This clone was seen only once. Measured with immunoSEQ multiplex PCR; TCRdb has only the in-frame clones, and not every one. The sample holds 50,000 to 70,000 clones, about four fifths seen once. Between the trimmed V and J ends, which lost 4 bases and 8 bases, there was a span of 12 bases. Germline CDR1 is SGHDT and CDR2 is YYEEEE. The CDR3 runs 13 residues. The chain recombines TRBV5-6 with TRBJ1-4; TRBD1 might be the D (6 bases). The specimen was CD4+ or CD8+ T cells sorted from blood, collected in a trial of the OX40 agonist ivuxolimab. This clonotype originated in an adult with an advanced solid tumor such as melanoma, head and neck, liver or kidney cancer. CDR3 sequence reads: CASSIRGGEKLFF. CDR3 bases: TGTGCCAGCAGCATCAGGGGCGGGGAAAAACTGTTTTTT.